This T cell receptor (beta chain) is drawn from a study of post-analysis software for immune sequencing data. This CDR3 has 14 residues. Trimming removed 5 bases from V and 6 bases from J; junction bases left unmatched: 6. Per the germline V gene, CDR1 is SGHAT and CDR2 is FQNNGV. Findings and limits, study-wide: TRBV segments more frequent in patients than in controls numbered several and included TRBV5-6, TRBV5-1 and TRBV20-1. In multiple sclerosis, normalized Chao1 diversity was significantly below that of controls.

Prepared libraries of TCR beta cDNA carried unique molecular identifiers. cDNA molecules numbering about 490,000 came from roughly 0.93 to 9.6 million T cells. In TCRdb, the PCR reads were re-called with MiXCR into one record per CDR3 protein. The sample lists 170,000 or so distinct CDR3 sequences; over 25% were seen once. At least ten counts were recorded for this clonotype. As yet, its antigen is unknown. The receptor was derived from a girl between 5 and 17 years old with multiple sclerosis. This chain joins TRBV11-2 and TRBJ2-3, with 9 bases aligning to TRBD2. What was sequenced was blood. CDR3 nucleotides: TGTGCCAGCAGCCCCGGGACTAGCAGGGATACGCAGTATTTT. It yields the protein CASSPGTSRDTQYF. Drawing the rest from reference TRBV11-2 and TRBJ2-3, the complete variable domain is EAGVAQSPRYKIIEKRQSVAFWCNPISGHATLYWYQQILGQGPKLLIQFQNNGVVDDSQLPKDRFSAERLKGVDSTLKIQPAKLEDSAVYLCASSPGTSRDTQYFGPGTRLTVL.